This T cell receptor (beta chain) was sequenced in a study of spatial heterogeneity in lung cancer. Findings and limits, study-wide: The study found ubiquitous expanded tumor TCRs in blood more at resection than follow-up.

By sample fraction, this clonotype is medium-sized (0.01 to 0.1%). Antigen unknown. Every TCR cDNA molecule carried a tag that served as a unique molecular identifier. MiXCR, applied by TCRdb to the 5' RACE reads, yields one record per CDR3 protein. The table has under 50,000 distinct CDR3 sequences, 5.2% seen once. The CDR3 is 15 residues long. V shed 3 bases and J shed 1 base, with 12 bases lying between them. Germline V gene sequence: CDR1 SGDLS, CDR2 YYNGEE. As to time point: sample taken at primary tumor resection. Frozen PBMC, nontumor lung or tumor provided whole RNA, which was sequenced unsorted.

Sequenced material: PBMCs, taken at surgery. This chain connects TRBV9 to TRBJ2-3, with D uncertain. This TCR came from a female donor with early-stage non-small cell lung cancer. CDR3 loop: CASSARGQGTDTQYF. CDR3 sequence (DNA): TGTGCCAGCAGCGCCCGTGGGCAGGGCACAGATACGCAGTATTTT.